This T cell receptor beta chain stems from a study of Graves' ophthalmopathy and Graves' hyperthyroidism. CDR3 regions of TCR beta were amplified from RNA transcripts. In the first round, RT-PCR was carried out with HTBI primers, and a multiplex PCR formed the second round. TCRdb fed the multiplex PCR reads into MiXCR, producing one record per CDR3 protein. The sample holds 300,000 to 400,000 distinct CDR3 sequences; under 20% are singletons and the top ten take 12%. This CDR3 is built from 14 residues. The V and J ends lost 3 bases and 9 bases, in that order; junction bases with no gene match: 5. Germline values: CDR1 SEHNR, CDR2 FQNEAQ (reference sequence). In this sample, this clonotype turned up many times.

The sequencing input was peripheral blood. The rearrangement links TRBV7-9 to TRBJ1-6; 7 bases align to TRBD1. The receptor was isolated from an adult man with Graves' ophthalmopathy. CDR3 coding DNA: TGTGCCAGCAGCTTTGGGACAGATCCTTCACCCCTCCACTTT. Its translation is CASSFGTDPSPLHF.